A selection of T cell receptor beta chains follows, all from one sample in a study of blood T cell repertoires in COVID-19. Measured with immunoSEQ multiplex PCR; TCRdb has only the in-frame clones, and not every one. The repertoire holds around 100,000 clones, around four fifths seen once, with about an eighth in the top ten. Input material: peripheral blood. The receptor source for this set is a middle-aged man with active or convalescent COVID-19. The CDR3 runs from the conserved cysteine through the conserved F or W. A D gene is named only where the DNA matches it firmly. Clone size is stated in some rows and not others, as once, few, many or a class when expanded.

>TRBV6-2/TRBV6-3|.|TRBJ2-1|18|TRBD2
TGTGCCAGCAGTCCCTTTCCTATAGCGGGAGATTCCTACAATGAGCAGTTCTTC
CASSPFPIAGDSYNEQFF
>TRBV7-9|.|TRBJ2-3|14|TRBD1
TGTGCCAGCAGCTTGGACCAGGGGGTAGATACGCAGTATTTT
CASSLDQGVDTQYF
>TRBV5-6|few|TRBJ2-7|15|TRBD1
TGTGCCAGCAGCTTGTTGGGGACAGCTGACTACGAGCAGTACTTC
CASSLLGTADYEQYF
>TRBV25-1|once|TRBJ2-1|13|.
TGTGCCAGCAGTGACAGGCCCTACAATGAGCAGTTCTTC
CASSDRPYNEQFF
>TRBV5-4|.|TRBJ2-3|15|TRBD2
TGTGCCAGCAGCTTCGGGACTACAAGCACAGATACGCAGTATTTT
CASSFGTTSTDTQYF
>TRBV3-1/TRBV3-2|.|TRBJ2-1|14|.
TGTGCCAGCAGCCACCCGGACACCTACAATGAGCAGTTCTTC
CASSHPDTYNEQFF
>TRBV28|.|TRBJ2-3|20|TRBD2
TGTGCCAGCAGTTTAAAGTATTCGAGGGAGGGCCCGCAAAGAGGAGATACGCAGTATTTT
CASSLKYSREGPQRGDTQYF
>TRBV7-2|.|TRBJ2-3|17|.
TGTGCCAGCAGCTTAGCGCGGAGGGGGCAAGGGGCAGATACGCAGTATTTT
CASSLARRGQGADTQYF
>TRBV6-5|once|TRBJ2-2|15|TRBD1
TGTGCCTGTTCCGGGACAGGGCGGATCACCGGGGAGCTGTTTTTT
CACSGTGRITGELFF
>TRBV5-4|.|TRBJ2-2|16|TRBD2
TGTGCCAGCAGCTGGGGACTAGCGGGAAAAAGTGGGGAGCTGTTTTTT
CASSWGLAGKSGELFF
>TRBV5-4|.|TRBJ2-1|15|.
TGTGCCAGCAGCCCCCCCGACACGCGTCCCAATGAGCAGTTCTTC
CASSPPDTRPNEQFF
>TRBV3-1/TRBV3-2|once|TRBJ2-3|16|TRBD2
TGTGCCAGCAGCCAAACTAGCGGGAGACGTGGAGATACGCAGTATTTT
CASSQTSGRRGDTQYF
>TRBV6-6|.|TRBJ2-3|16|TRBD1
TGTGCCAGCGCCCCCGCGACAGGGGGAAGCACAGATACGCAGTATTTT
CASAPATGGSTDTQYF
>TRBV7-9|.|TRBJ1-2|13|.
TGTGCCAGCAGCTTAGAAAGGGGGTCAGGCTACACCTTC
CASSLERGSGYTF
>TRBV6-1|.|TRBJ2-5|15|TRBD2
TGTGCCAGCAGTGAAGCGGGGGGGGAATGGGAGACCCAGTACTTC
CASSEAGGEWETQYF
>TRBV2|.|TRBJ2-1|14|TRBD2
TGTGCCAGCCAGTCTAGCGGGAGGGTTGGTGAGCAGTTCTTC
CASQSSGRVGEQFF
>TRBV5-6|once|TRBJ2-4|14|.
TGTGCCAGCAGTGTGACGGGAACCCTAAACATTCAGTACTTC
CASSVTGTLNIQYF
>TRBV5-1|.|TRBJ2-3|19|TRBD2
TGCGCCAGCAGAGATGGACTAGCGGGAGGGCCGGAGGGGACAGATACGCAGTATTTT
CASRDGLAGGPEGTDTQYF
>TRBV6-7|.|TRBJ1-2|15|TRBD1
TGTGCCAGCAGTACCAGGGGGCACCGCCTCTATGGCTACACCTTC
CASSTRGHRLYGYTF
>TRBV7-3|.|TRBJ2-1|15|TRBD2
TGTGCCAGCAGCTTTATTAGCGGGGGCTACAATGAGCAGTTCTTC
CASSFISGGYNEQFF
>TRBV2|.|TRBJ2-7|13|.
TGTGCCAGCAGTGTAGGACAACCCTACGAGCAGTACTTC
CASSVGQPYEQYF
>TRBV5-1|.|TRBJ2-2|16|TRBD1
TGCGCCAGCAGCTTCCCACGGGACAGAAGAACCGGGGAGCTGTTTTTT
CASSFPRDRRTGELFF
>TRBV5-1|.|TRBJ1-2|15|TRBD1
TGCGCCAGCAGCGCCGGACAGGGGCTGGTCTCTGGCTACACCTTC
CASSAGQGLVSGYTF
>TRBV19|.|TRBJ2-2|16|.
TGTGCCAGTAGTATCTCGGGAACGGGGAACACCGGGGAGCTGTTTTTT
CASSISGTGNTGELFF
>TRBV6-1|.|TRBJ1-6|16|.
TGTGCCAGCAGTGAAGGGACAGTCTCCTATAATTCACCCCTCCACTTT
CASSEGTVSYNSPLHF
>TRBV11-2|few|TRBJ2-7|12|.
TGTGCCAGCAGCTTAGCAGCCTACGAGCAGTACTTC
CASSLAAYEQYF
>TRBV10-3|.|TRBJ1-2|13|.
TGTGCCATCAGGTCAGACAGCCCCTATGGCTACACCTTC
CAIRSDSPYGYTF
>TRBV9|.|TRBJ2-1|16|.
TGTGCCAGCAGCGTAGCCATGGGAGTGGACTACAATGAGCAGTTCTTC
CASSVAMGVDYNEQFF
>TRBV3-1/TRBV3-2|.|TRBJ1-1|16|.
TGTGCCAGCAGCCAAGTTCGCGGGGTCGTTAGGACTGAAGCTTTCTTT
CASSQVRGVVRTEAFF
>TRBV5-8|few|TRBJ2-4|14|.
TGTGCCAGCAGCTTGGCGGCAGGGAAAGACATTCAGTACTTC
CASSLAAGKDIQYF
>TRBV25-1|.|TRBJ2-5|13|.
TGTGCCAGCAGTGACAGGGCTCAAGAGACCCAGTACTTC
CASSDRAQETQYF
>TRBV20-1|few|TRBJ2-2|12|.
TGCAGTGCTAGTTCAGGGACCGGGGAGCTGTTTTTT
CSASSGTGELFF
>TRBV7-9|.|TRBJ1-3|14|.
TGTGCCAGCAGCTTAACGGGTGGCGGAAACACCATATATTTT
CASSLTGGGNTIYF
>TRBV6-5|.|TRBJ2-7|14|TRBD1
TGTGCCAGCAGACCAGAGACAGGGTCGGGGGAGCAGTACTTC
CASRPETGSGEQYF
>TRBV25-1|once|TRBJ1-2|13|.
TGTGCCAGCAGTGAGGGCGGGGTTCATGGCTACACCTTC
CASSEGGVHGYTF
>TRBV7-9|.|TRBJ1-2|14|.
TGTGCCAGCAGCTTAGAACAGGCAGGCTATGGCTACACCTTC
CASSLEQAGYGYTF
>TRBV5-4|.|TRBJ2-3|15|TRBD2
TGTGCCAGCAGCTCGGATCTAGCGGGCACAGATACGCAGTATTTT
CASSSDLAGTDTQYF
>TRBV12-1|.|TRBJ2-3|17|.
TGTGCCAGCAGCTTTCGCAACCCGCCACAGGGTGACCGGGCGCAGTATTTT
CASSFRNPPQGDRAQYF
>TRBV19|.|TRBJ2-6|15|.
TGTGCCAGCAACAGGGGAGGAGCGGGGGCCAACGTCCTGACTTTC
CASNRGGAGANVLTF
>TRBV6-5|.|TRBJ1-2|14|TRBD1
TGTGCCAGCAGTTACTCACGGACAGGGAGTGGCTACACCTTC
CASSYSRTGSGYTF
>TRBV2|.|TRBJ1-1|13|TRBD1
TGTGCCAGCAATCCTGACAGGGACACTGAAGCTTTCTTT
CASNPDRDTEAFF
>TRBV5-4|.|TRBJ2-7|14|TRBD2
TGTGCCAGCAGCGGGGGTGGGACTAGATACGAGCAGTACTTC
CASSGGGTRYEQYF
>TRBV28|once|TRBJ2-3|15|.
TGTGCCAGCACCGAGACAGTGCCCTTCACAGATACGCAGTATTTT
CASTETVPFTDTQYF
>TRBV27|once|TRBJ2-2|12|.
TGTGCCAGCAGTCCAAACACCGGGGAGCTGTTTTTT
CASSPNTGELFF
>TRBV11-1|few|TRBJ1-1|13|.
TGTGCCAGCAGCTTAGATAGGAACACTGAAGCTTTCTTT
CASSLDRNTEAFF
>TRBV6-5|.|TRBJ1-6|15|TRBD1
TGTGCCAGCAGTTACTCTGACAGGGGTGATTCACCCCTCCACTTT
CASSYSDRGDSPLHF
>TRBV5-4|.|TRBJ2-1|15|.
TGTGCCAGCAGCTTGGACACTAACTCCTACAATGAGCAGTTCTTC
CASSLDTNSYNEQFF
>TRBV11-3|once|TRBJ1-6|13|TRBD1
TGTGCCAGTAGGACAGGTGGAGATTCACCCCTCCACTTT
CASRTGGDSPLHF
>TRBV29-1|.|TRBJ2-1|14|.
TGCAGCGTTGAAAGAAAAGAGGAGACCAATGAGCAGTTCTTC
CSVERKEETNEQFF
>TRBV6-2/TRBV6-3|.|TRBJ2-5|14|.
TGTGCCAGCAGCCGCGGTCCAACCCAAGAGACCCAGTACTTC
CASSRGPTQETQYF
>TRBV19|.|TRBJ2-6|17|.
TGTGCCAGTAAACGGGATTGGGAACCCTCTGGGGCCAACGTCCTGACTTTC
CASKRDWEPSGANVLTF